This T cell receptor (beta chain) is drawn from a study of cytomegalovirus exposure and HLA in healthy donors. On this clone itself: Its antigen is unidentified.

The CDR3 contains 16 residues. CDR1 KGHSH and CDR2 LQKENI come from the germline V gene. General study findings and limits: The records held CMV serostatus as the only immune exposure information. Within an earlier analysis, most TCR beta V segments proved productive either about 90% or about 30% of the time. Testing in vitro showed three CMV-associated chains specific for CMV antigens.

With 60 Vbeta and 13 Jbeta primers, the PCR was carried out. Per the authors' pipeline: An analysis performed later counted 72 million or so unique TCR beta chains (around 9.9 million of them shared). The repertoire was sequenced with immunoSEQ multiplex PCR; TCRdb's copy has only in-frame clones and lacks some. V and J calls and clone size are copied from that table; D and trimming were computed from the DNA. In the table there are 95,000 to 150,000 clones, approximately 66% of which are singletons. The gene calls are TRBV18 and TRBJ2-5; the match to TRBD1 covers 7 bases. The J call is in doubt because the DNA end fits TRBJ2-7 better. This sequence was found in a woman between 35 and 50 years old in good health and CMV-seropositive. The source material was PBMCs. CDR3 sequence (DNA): TGTGCCAGCTCACCACCGGGTGACAGGGTTGGGTACGAGCAGTACTTC. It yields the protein CASSPPGDRVGYEQYF.